The following is a T cell receptor beta chain sequence with its context. This specimen belongs to a study of cytomegalovirus exposure and HLA in healthy donors. Data came from immunoSEQ multiplex PCR; TCRdb stores just in-frame clones and leaves some out. The data show 110,000 or so clones, 75% to 90% seen once. The trim removed 2 bases at V and 3 bases at J, leaving 4 bases unmatched. Germline CDR1 and CDR2: ENHRY and SYGVKD. The CDR3 has 14 amino acids. The sample taken for sequencing was PBMCs. This sequence joins TRBV10-3 and TRBJ2-7; 7 bases are a match to TRBD1. This TCR derives from a man younger than 35 in good health and CMV-seropositive. CDR3 nucleotides: TGTGCCATCAGTGAGGGACAGGCAGGCTACGAGCAGTACTTC. This encodes CAISEGQAGYEQYF.